This TCR beta chain was identified during a study of shared clonotypes between healthy human individuals (dated by TCRdb to 2020 to 2021). With regard to the full study: The cohort included a few men and a couple of women between 18 and 49 years of age. Leukapheresis yielded between about 0.85 and 10 billion PBMCs per donor. For each donor, CD4 naive and CD4 memory were each run on three plates, CD8 naive on two plates, and CD8 memory on one plate. To increase sequencing depth and limit assay-specific biases, different laboratories used diverse techniques to prepare libraries and sequence TCR repertoires. To estimate repertoire size and how much clonotypes are shared between individuals, the study performed deep sequencing of blood TCR repertoires from 4 to 6 healthy adults. Study-wide findings and limitations: Even with the large sequencing depth, rarefaction of the sorted-subset datasets indicated that sequencing was incomplete. Based on pairwise subsampling, the degree of clonotype sharing among donors was expected to be affected by sequencing depth. Because the study included a small number of donors, the genetic and exposure-history diversity represented was limited. Compared with non-shared clonotypes, clonotypes shared by all four sorted-subset donors had higher generation probabilities. Naive subsets generally had larger estimated clonotype richness than memory subsets. About 5% of naive CD4, more than 3% of naive CD8, approximately 2% of memory CD4, and around 0.4% of memory CD8 clonotypes were shared across four donors. Only blood was sampled, and tissue TCR repertoires likely differ from those in blood.

Using the deep immunoSEQ assay, TCR CDR3 regions were amplified from genomic DNA by multiplex PCR. Genomic DNA extracted from each cell subset was distributed evenly over all wells of several immunoSEQ 96-well plates, and each plate served as one replicate. For sorted subsets, about 0.2 ug genomic DNA, equal to tens of thousands of T cell genomes, was loaded into each replicate PCR. Purified libraries were measured with a Qubit 3.0 fluorometer, size-checked on a Bioanalyzer 2100, and measured again with the KAPA Library Quantification kit. Each immunoSEQ 96-well plate was sequenced on its own single-read 150-cycle Illumina NextSeq 550 flow cell. The source study handled its data this way. Because the immunoSEQ output included only junctional sequences and no quality scores, the filtering could not be the same as the filtering used for full-length reads. To assign V/J genes and CDR3, sequences were annotated using PyIR, a Python wrapper for IgBLAST v1.9, with IMGT germline references. Reads with weak V/J assignments (E-value above 1e-6), missing CDR3, stop codons, out-of-frame junctions, or ambiguous translated residues were removed. A V3J clonotype was defined by an identical inferred V gene, J gene, and CDR3 amino acid sequence. To compute the percentage overlap between repertoires, the number of shared unique clonotypes was divided by the size of the smaller repertoire. Three approaches were used to assess repertoire richness: RTK rarefaction, the Chao1 estimator, and Recon v2.1 estimates of unobserved clonotypes. For all TCRbeta clonotypes obtained by the gDNA method from a few donors, generation probabilities were computed with OLGA. Sourced from immuneACCESS, this table was stored by TCRdb with only in-frame sequences that have V and J called. A share of the clones is absent; for the studies checked, an unresolved V gene accounts for under half, and the remainder has no known explanation. That table gives V, J and clone size, and the DNA gave D and trimming. The table for this sample lists roughly 2,300,000 clones; 85% to 95% of them were counted only once. Of the sample, about 0.36% is held by the ten largest clones.

The donors were healthy, HIV-negative adults with no recently reported acute infections or vaccinations. Every donor was a Caucasian adult living in Nashville, Tennessee, USA. CD4+ T cells were enriched by magnetic negative selection; naive cells were then positively selected on CD45RA, and the negative fraction formed the memory subset. After blood collection by leukapheresis, PBMCs were isolated using Ficoll-Histopaque density gradient centrifugation and then cryopreserved in the vapor phase of liquid nitrogen. Analytical flow cytometry was used to check the purity and quantity of each magnetically sorted T cell population. Each sorted fraction had its genomic DNA isolated and then quantified by UV absorbance on a Nanodrop 2000c. A note on this clone: What antigen it recognizes has not been identified. No base qualities exist here, and no much larger clone lies one base off it.

Material: naive CD4+ T cells from PBMCs. The cell subset or site label here, explained by the study, means: CD45RA+ positively selected. The sequence came from a man aged 18-30 years in good health. Some clones in this sample may be carry-over from other donors' samples.

The nucleotide sequence is given as TGCGCCAGCAGGTTTCAGGGGGCGCGCAATGAGCAGTTCTTC. Its protein product is CASRFQGARNEQFF. Recombination joined TRBV5-1 with TRBJ2-1; 8 central nucleotides agree with TRBD1. Per the germline V gene, SGHRS is the CDR1 and YFSETQ is the CDR2. Unmatched junction bases come to 7, with V trimmed by 5 bases and J by 6 bases. Reading from cysteine to phenylalanine, the CDR3 counts 14 amino acids. Only the CDR3 region is kept as DNA, spanning 42 bases read in frame from base 1.